Reported below is one T cell receptor beta chain. The antigen is not known. The data originate from a study of cytomegalovirus exposure and HLA in healthy donors. Study conclusions and caveats: Another analysis was done later, and it associated 16,951 TCR beta sequences with HLA alleles at 0.05 false discovery rate.

The PCR contained 60 Vbeta and 13 Jbeta primers. Data came from immunoSEQ multiplex PCR; TCRdb stores just in-frame clones and leaves some out. The listing records fewer than 150,000 clones. V was cut by 3 bases and J by 4 bases, with 7 bases left in between. The CDR3 contains 14 residues. The V gene's germline CDR1 is MDHEN and CDR2 SYDVKM. The material sequenced was PBMCs. The V gene is TRBV28, the J gene TRBJ2-6; D is ambiguous. This sequence originates from a man between 18 and 35 years old in good health and CMV-seronegative. CDR3 nucleotides: TGTGCCAGCAGTTTCCCGAGAGGGGCCAACGTCCTGACTTTC. Protein: CASSFPRGANVLTF.